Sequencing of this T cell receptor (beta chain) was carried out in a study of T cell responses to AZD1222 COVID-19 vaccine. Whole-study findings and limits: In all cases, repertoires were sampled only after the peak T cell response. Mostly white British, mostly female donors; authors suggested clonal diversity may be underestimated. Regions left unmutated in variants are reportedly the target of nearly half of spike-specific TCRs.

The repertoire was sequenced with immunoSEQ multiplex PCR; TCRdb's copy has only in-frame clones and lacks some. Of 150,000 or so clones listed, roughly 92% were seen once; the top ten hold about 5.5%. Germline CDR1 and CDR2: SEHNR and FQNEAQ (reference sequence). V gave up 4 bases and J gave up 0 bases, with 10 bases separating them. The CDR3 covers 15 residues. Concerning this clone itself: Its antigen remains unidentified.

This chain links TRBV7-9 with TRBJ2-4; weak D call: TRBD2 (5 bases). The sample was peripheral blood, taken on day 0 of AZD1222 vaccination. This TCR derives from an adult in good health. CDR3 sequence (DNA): TGTGCCAGCAGCTCAATCGGGATAGCCAAAAACATTCAGTACTTC. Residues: CASSSIGIAKNIQYF. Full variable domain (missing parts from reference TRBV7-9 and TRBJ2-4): DTGVSQNPRHKITKRGQNVTFRCDPISEHNRLYWYRQTLGQGPEFLTYFQNEAQLEKSRLLSDRFSAERPKGSFSTLEIQRTEQGDSAMYLCASSSIGIAKNIQYFGAGTRLSVL.